The rows below give T cell receptor beta chains drawn from one sample of a study of T-cell memory formation after mild COVID-19. TCRdb passed the 5' RACE reads through MiXCR, listing each CDR3 protein once. The sample includes roughly 200,000 distinct CDR3 sequences, around 17% of them seen just once. Sequencing input: PBMCs or a T cell subset sorted from them (not recorded which). These receptors were collected from an adult woman who had mild COVID-19 (a few samples of this study predate the infection). Cell type and time point are not known. CDR3s include the opening cysteine and the closing phenylalanine or tryptophan. D genes are given only for firm matches. Rows may omit the clone size; those that give it use once, few, many or a size class.

NA | TRBJ2-7 | few | TRBV7-2 | CASSLQGGMSYEQYF | TGTGCCAGCAGCTTACAGGGTGGGATGTCCTACGAGCAGTACTTC
NA | TRBJ2-5 | NA | TRBV10-3 | CAISDSARVYNF | TGTGCCATCAGCGACTCCGCTCGGGTCTACAACTTC
TRBD1 | TRBJ2-3 | NA | TRBV5-1 | CASSSTGPASSTDTQYF | TGCGCCAGCAGCTCGACAGGGCCCGCCTCTAGCACAGATACGCAGTATTTT
TRBD1 | TRBJ2-5 | NA | TRBV20-1 | CSARWPNRGREETQYF | TGCAGTGCTAGATGGCCGAACAGGGGGCGCGAGGAGACCCAGTACTTC
NA | TRBJ2-7 | NA | TRBV12-3/TRBV12-4 | CASSLGLALDEQYF | TGTGCCAGCAGTCTGGGGCTAGCACTCGACGAGCAGTACTTC
NA | TRBJ2-2 | few | TRBV11-3 | CASSLALTSRTGELFF | TGTGCCAGCAGCTTAGCTTTGACTTCCCGAACCGGGGAGCTGTTTTTT
TRBD1 | TRBJ2-3 | few | TRBV29-1 | CSVTGEADTQYF | TGCAGCGTGACAGGGGAGGCAGATACGCAGTATTTT
NA | TRBJ1-5 | few | TRBV6-2/TRBV6-3 | CASNDPNQPQHF | TGTGCCAGTAACGATCCTAATCAGCCCCAGCATTTT
NA | TRBJ2-3 | many | TRBV7-2 | CASSLRSGASTDTQYF | TGTGCCAGCAGCTTAAGGTCGGGAGCTAGCACAGATACGCAGTATTTT
TRBD2 | TRBJ2-1 | NA | TRBV25-1 | CATAGGWEQFF | TGCGCTACGGCGGGGGGCTGGGAGCAGTTCTTC